This is a list of T cell receptor beta chains from one sample in a study of blood T cell repertoires in COVID-19. Data came from immunoSEQ multiplex PCR; TCRdb stores just in-frame clones and leaves some out. The sample lists about 230,000 clones; around 83% were seen once. Material for sequencing was peripheral blood. Source of these receptors: an elderly man with acute or convalescent COVID-19. The CDR3 runs from the conserved cysteine through the conserved F or W. The D gene is left open where the match is weak. For some rows the clone size is stated as once, few or many, or as a class when expanded; others skip it.

J: TRBJ2-3; D: NA; size: NA; V: TRBV3-1/TRBV3-2; CDR3: CASSPSTSSTDTQYF
J: TRBJ2-7; D: NA; size: NA; V: TRBV21-1; CDR3: CASSKCDRGKNEQYF
J: TRBJ1-5; D: NA; size: NA; V: TRBV7-9; CDR3: CASSPGNGNQPQHF
J: TRBJ1-5; D: TRBD1; size: NA; V: TRBV4-1; CDR3: CASSKTGASNQPQHF
J: TRBJ1-2; D: NA; size: NA; V: TRBV28; CDR3: CASTLGGGFGYTF
J: TRBJ2-3; D: TRBD2; size: NA; V: TRBV7-3; CDR3: CASSLTSGSTDTQYF
J: TRBJ2-7; D: TRBD2; size: NA; V: TRBV28; CDR3: CASSLRSGGPREQYF
J: TRBJ2-5; D: TRBD2; size: NA; V: TRBV7-8; CDR3: CASSLGPGGGALGETQYF
J: TRBJ1-6; D: NA; size: few; V: TRBV10-2; CDR3: CASREPGDNSPLHF
J: TRBJ1-4; D: NA; size: NA; V: TRBV6-6; CDR3: CASTLGEKLFF
J: TRBJ1-5; D: NA; size: once; V: TRBV4-1; CDR3: CASSQGDYSNQPQHF
J: TRBJ1-5; D: NA; size: NA; V: TRBV10-3; CDR3: CAISGAGSNQPQHF
J: TRBJ1-5; D: TRBD1; size: NA; V: TRBV7-2; CDR3: CASSLGTGLNQPQHF
J: TRBJ2-7; D: NA; size: NA; V: TRBV5-5; CDR3: CASSSARAYEQYF
J: TRBJ2-6; D: NA; size: NA; V: TRBV29-1; CDR3: CSVVGDTPSGANVLTF
J: TRBJ1-2; D: NA; size: NA; V: TRBV7-9; CDR3: CASSLTGLNGYTF
J: TRBJ2-5; D: TRBD1; size: NA; V: TRBV19; CDR3: CASSPGTGGETQYF
J: TRBJ2-6; D: NA; size: NA; V: TRBV19; CDR3: CASSNTGTGANVLTF
J: TRBJ1-3; D: NA; size: few; V: TRBV2; CDR3: CASSLGGAGNTIYF
J: TRBJ2-1; D: NA; size: NA; V: TRBV7-8; CDR3: CASSLGVTYYNEQFF
J: TRBJ1-6; D: NA; size: NA; V: TRBV7-2; CDR3: CASSLQGLGNSPLHF
J: TRBJ2-1; D: NA; size: NA; V: TRBV27; CDR3: CASSLLGLGSNEQFF
J: TRBJ2-4; D: TRBD2; size: NA; V: TRBV19; CDR3: CASTASGVYKNIQYF
J: TRBJ1-3; D: TRBD1; size: NA; V: TRBV28; CDR3: CASTTGTGSGNTIYF